Following are 17 T cell receptor beta chains from one sample sequenced in a study of T cell repertoires in cytomegalovirus infection. In TCRdb, the reads were re-called with MiXCR into one record per CDR3 protein. The sample yields around 140,000 distinct CDR3 sequences, roughly 32% seen once. These receptors lack a known antigen. The specimen was CD8+ T cells from cultured PBMCs, collected from culture after CMV antigen stimulation. The receptors here all came from a human donor in good health (CMV status not recorded). Some clones in this sample may be carry-over from other donors' samples.

The chain recombines TRBV27 with TRBJ2-2, with D perhaps given as TRBD1 or TRBD2 (5 bases each). Trimming removed 2 bases from V and 4 bases from J, with 11 bases in between. The V gene's germline CDR1 is MNHEY and CDR2 SMNVEV (reference sequence). The length of the CDR3 is 15 residues. CDR3 sequence (DNA): TGTGCCAGCAGTTTAGGGGACCCGGTCACCGGGGAGCTGTTTTTT. Amino acids: CASSLGDPVTGELFF.

The table lists this clonotype with many counts. The genes are TRBV20-1 and TRBJ2-1; D is undetermined. The CDR3 contains 13 residues. In germline, CDR1 is DFQATT, CDR2 SNEGSKA (reference sequence). V was pared by 6 bases and J by 3 bases, with 12 bases between. The CDR3 DNA reads TGCAGTGCCAGGCTACTAAACTACAATGAGCAGTTCTTC. This encodes CSARLLNYNEQFF.

V is TRBV27 and J is TRBJ2-4; 9 nucleotides line up with TRBD1. V was pared by 4 bases and J by 10 bases, with 8 bases of the junction left unmatched. This CDR3 region has 14 residues. Germline V gives CDR1 MNHEY, CDR2 SMNVEV (reference sequence). The DNA of the CDR3 is TGTGCCAGCAGTTCCGGACAGGGGTCCTTAATTCAGTACTTC. Protein: CASSSGQGSLIQYF.

Many counts were recorded for this clonotype. The V gene is TRBV12-3 or TRBV12-4, the J gene TRBJ2-1; D is uncertain. The CDR3 is made up of 12 amino acids. The V end was cut by 1 base, the J end by 7 bases, with 5 bases between. This CDR3 reads CASSLGGNEQFF. The CDR3 DNA reads TGTGCCAGCAGTTTAGGGGGAAATGAGCAGTTCTTC.

The rearrangement links TRBV7-6 to TRBJ2-1, with 7 bases matching TRBD2. The J segment lost 7 bases and the V segment lost 5 bases, leaving 2 bases of the junction unmatched. The germline V gene has CDR1 SGHVS and CDR2 FNYEAQ. The CDR3 covers 12 residues. The CDR3 region is CASSDSGNEQFF. The CDR3 DNA reads TGTGCCAGCAGCGATAGCGGGAATGAGCAGTTCTTC.

The CDR3 DNA reads as TGTGCCAGCAGCTTAGCGGTCGGAGATCAGCCCCAGCATTTT. Protein sequence: CASSLAVGDQPQHF. The rearrangement uses TRBV7-9 and TRBJ1-5, with unresolved D. Germline V gene sequence: CDR1 SEHNR, CDR2 FQNEAQ (reference sequence). This CDR3 contains 14 residues. V was pared by 0 bases and J by 5 bases, with 8 bases between.

The chain carries TRBV4-2 and TRBJ2-7; TRBD1 aligns across 7 bases. V lost 0 bases to trimming and J lost 0 bases; unmatched junction nucleotides: 2. The CDR3 spans 15 residues. Germline CDR1 and CDR2: LGHNA and YNFKEQ. CDR3: CASSQEAGGSYEQYF. CDR3 DNA sequence: TGTGCCAGCAGCCAAGAGGCAGGGGGCTCCTACGAGCAGTACTTC.

This clonotype was picked up a small number of times. The chain employs TRBV12-3 or TRBV12-4 and TRBJ1-2; a possible D gene is TRBD1 (5 bases). Trimming took 2 bases from V and 2 from J, leaving 9 bases between them. The CDR3 sequence is 14 residues long. CDR3 residues: CASSLSGRNYGYTF. CDR3 DNA sequence: TGTGCCAGCAGTTTATCGGGACGGAACTATGGCTACACCTTC.

This chain joins TRBV12-3 or TRBV12-4 and TRBJ1-1; possible D gene TRBD1, 5 bases. The ends were cut back, 6 bases at V and 5 bases at J, with 16 bases in the middle. This CDR3 is built from 14 residues. The CDR3 bases are TGTGCCAGCAGCTGGGGCCCCGAGCGGACTGAAGCTTTCTTT. This translates into CASSWGPERTEAFF.

CDR3 in amino acids: CASSFQDTNYEQYF. CDR3 sequence (DNA): TGTGCCAGCAGTTTTCAGGACACCAACTACGAGCAGTACTTC. The chain is built from TRBV12-3 or TRBV12-4 and TRBJ2-7; possible D gene TRBD1, 5 bases. The CDR3 sequence is 14 residues long. V dropped 3 bases and J dropped 3 bases, with 12 bases sitting between them.

The V call is TRBV19, the J call TRBJ1-1; no reliable D call. With 5 bases removed from V and 2 bases from J, the gap between germline ends came to 6 bases. Looked up from germline, CDR1 is LNHDA and CDR2 is SQIVND (reference sequence). The CDR3 covers 12 residues. CDR3 in amino acids: CASSPFNTEAFF. In DNA form, the CDR3 reads TGTGCCAGTAGTCCCTTCAACACTGAAGCTTTCTTT.

This clonotype was counted only a few times. The gene calls are TRBV4-2 and TRBJ1-6; D ambiguous. CDR1 LGHNA and CDR2 YNFKEQ come from the germline V gene. V was trimmed by 1 base and J by 0 bases, leaving 7 bases between them. The CDR3 length is 16 residues. The CDR3 coding sequence is TGTGCCAGCAGCCAAGCCCCAAGCTCCTATAATTCACCCCTCCACTTT. It translates to CASSQAPSSYNSPLHF.

There are a few counts of this clonotype. The chain carries TRBV7-6 and TRBJ1-1, with D perhaps TRBD1 (5 bases). The CDR3 covers 14 residues. The germline V gene has CDR1 SGHVS and CDR2 FNYEAQ. V shed 5 bases and J shed 2 bases, with 12 bases lying between them. The CDR3 sequence is CASSDGQINTEAFF. CDR3 coding DNA: TGTGCCAGCAGCGACGGACAAATTAACACTGAAGCTTTCTTT.

This chain connects TRBV12-3 or TRBV12-4 to TRBJ2-7, with 7 nucleotides matching TRBD1. The CDR3 runs 14 residues. Unmatched junction bases numbered 4, after V lost 5 bases and J lost 0 bases. CDR3 DNA: TGTGCCAGCAGTCCCTGGGACAGCTCCTACGAGCAGTACTTC. Encoded protein: CASSPWDSSYEQYF.

This chain connects TRBV7-6 to TRBJ2-2; D might be TRBD1 or TRBD2, each matching 5 bases. Trimming removed 5 bases at V and 4 bases at J, with 11 bases between. From germline, CDR1 is SGHVS and CDR2 FNYEAQ. This CDR3 is 14 amino acids long. CDR3 nucleotide sequence: TGTGCCAGCAGCCCAGGGACGCTCACCGGGGAGCTGTTTTTT. Translating gives CASSPGTLTGELFF.

This clonotype was observed a few times. The V gene is TRBV2, the J gene TRBJ2-1; D may be TRBD2 (6 bases). The CDR3 sequence is 16 residues long. Germline CDR1 reads SNHLY; CDR2 reads FYNNEI. Trimming removed 4 bases at V and 2 bases at J, with 15 bases between. CDR3 in amino acids: CASSASGSGAYNEQFF. The CDR3 DNA follows: TGTGCCAGCAGTGCATCGGGGTCGGGGGCCTACAATGAGCAGTTCTTC.

This clonotype was recorded a few times. This rearrangement joins TRBV7-9 to TRBJ2-7; 7 nucleotides match TRBD1. This CDR3 comprises 12 residues. The ends lost 5 bases at V and 5 bases at J; junction bases unmatched: 3. CDR1 SEHNR and CDR2 FQNEAQ come from the germline V gene (reference sequence). As DNA, the CDR3 is TGTGCCAGCAGCATTACAGGGGACGAGCAGTACTTC. It translates to CASSITGDEQYF.